This T cell receptor beta chain was identified in a study of monozygotic twins with inflammatory bowel disease. Overall study results and limits: Whereas healthy co-twins had higher TCRbeta diversity (inverse Simpson), IBD patients had lower diversity. Relative to healthy twins, IBD patients had fewer clonotypes in common with others, a gap that was especially apparent with disease activity. What may have added variability to patient repertoires is that immunosuppressive treatments differed. Data gave no support to a single strong signal or clonotype associated with IBD.

The CDR3 length is 13 residues. Germline V gives CDR1 DFQATT, CDR2 SNEGSKA (reference sequence). Reanalyzing the 5' RACE reads, TCRdb keeps one entry per CDR3 protein, without DNA. This sample's table has a few hundred thousand distinct CDR3 sequences. Comment on this clonotype: Its antigen is unknown.

This sequence was found in a human donor with ulcerative colitis or Crohn's disease, or a healthy co-twin of an affected twin (not recorded which). The specimen was blood. J is TRBJ2-1 and V is TRBV20-1. Here the CDR3 reads CSARNDDYNEQFF.